Shown below are 16 T cell receptor beta chains from a single sample sequenced in a study of post-analysis software for immune sequencing data. Study results and limitations: With TRBV5-6, TRBV5-1 and TRBV20-1 included, roughly five TRBV segments were more frequent in patients than in controls.

Presence of unique molecular identifiers characterized the TCR beta cDNA libraries. MiXCR, applied by TCRdb to the PCR reads, yields one record per CDR3 protein. The sample has roughly 730,000 distinct CDR3 sequences, 25% to 30% seen once; the top ten hold around 0.56%. What these receptors recognize is not known. The sequenced material came from blood. The source is a girl under 18 with multiple sclerosis.

This chain uses TRBV2 with TRBJ1-3; the D is unclear. This CDR3 comprises 15 residues. V was cut by 2 bases and J by 2 bases, with 10 bases left in between. CDR1 and CDR2 from the germline V gene are SNHLY and FYNNEI. This CDR3 is CASSEILQPGNTIYF. The CDR3 DNA reads TGTGCCAGCAGTGAAATACTTCAGCCTGGAAACACCATATATTTT. Based on the CDR3 plus reference TRBV2 and TRBJ1-3, the full variable domain is EPEVTQTPSHQVTQMGQEVILRCVPISNHLYFYWYRQILGQKVEFLVSFYNNEISEKSEIFDDQFSVERPDGSNFTLKIRSTKLEDSAMYFCASSEILQPGNTIYFGEGSWLTVV.

This clonotype was seen only once. A single base separates this from a much larger clone, so it may be a read error. J is TRBJ2-7 and V is TRBV28; no definite D call. The J call may be in error: the DNA end matches TRBJ2-5 better. Germline V gene data show CDR1 as MDHEN and CDR2 as SYDVKM. The CDR3 consists of 12 residues. DNA of the CDR3: TGTGTCAGCAGTCCCGGGCGAGAGACCCAGTACTTC. This translates into CVSSPGRETQYF.

The table lists this clonotype with many counts. The genes are TRBV7-2 and TRBJ1-2; 7 positions match TRBD1. V lost 8 bases, J lost 0 bases, and 15 bases stayed unmatched. The CDR3 consists of 17 residues. Germline CDR1 SGHTA, CDR2 FQGNSA. CDR3 amino acids: CASDVLTGATPNYGYTF. The CDR3, as DNA: TGTGCCAGCGACGTACTCACAGGGGCTACTCCTAACTATGGCTACACCTTC.

Worth noting for this clonotype: With a much larger clone just one base away, this may be a read error. The chain joins TRBV20-1 to TRBJ2-7; possibly TRBD1 for D (7 bases). The CDR3 covers 15 residues. V was trimmed by 3 bases and J by 0 bases, leaving 15 bases between them. CDR1 DFQATT and CDR2 SNEGSKA come from the germline V gene (reference sequence). CDR3 coding DNA: TGCAGTGCTAGGCCCGGGACAGCGGGCTCCTACGAGCAGTACTTC. Translation: CSARPGTAGSYEQYF.

This clonotype was detected many times. The chain joins TRBV6-5 to TRBJ2-7; D call uncertain. This CDR3 is built from 13 residues. Trimming pared 4 bases from V and 0 bases from J, leaving 7 bases between. Germline V lookup: CDR1 MNHEY, CDR2 SVGAGI. CDR3: CASSSPGSYEQYF. The DNA of the CDR3 is TGTGCCAGCAGTTCCCCGGGCTCCTACGAGCAGTACTTC.

The genes are TRBV25-1 and TRBJ2-3, with D possibly matching TRBD2 (5 bases). Germline V gene lookup returns CDR1 MGHDK and CDR2 SYGVNS. The V gene lost 7 bases and the J gene lost 7 bases, with 15 bases spanning the gap. CDR3 length: 13 residues. The CDR3 region has the DNA TGTGCCAGCATAGGCCTTGAGGGATATACGCAGTATTTT. Encoded protein: CASIGLEGYTQYF.

The chain uses TRBV20-1 and TRBJ2-3, with D hard to call. Per germline, CDR1 DFQATT and CDR2 SNEGSKA (reference sequence). Trimming removed 6 bases at V and 2 bases at J, with 12 bases between. CDR3 size: 13 residues. Written as DNA, the CDR3 is TGCAGTGCCCCGAAAACGGCCACAGATACGCAGTATTTT. Protein product: CSAPKTATDTQYF.

V and J are TRBV5-8 and TRBJ2-5; D is possibly TRBD1 or TRBD2 (5 bases each). Germline values: CDR1 SGHTS, CDR2 YDEGEE. This CDR3 contains 14 residues. V gave up 2 bases and J gave up 5 bases, with 13 bases separating them. CDR3 DNA: TGTGCCAGCAGCTTAGAGGGGACCAGGGAGACCCAGTACTTC. It is translated as CASSLEGTRETQYF. The whole variable domain, remainder taken from reference TRBV5-8 and TRBJ2-5, is EAGVTQSPTHLIKTRGQQATLRCSPISGHTSVYWYQQALGLGLQFLLWYDEGEERNRGNFPPRFSGRQFPNYSSELNVNALELEDSALYLCASSLEGTRETQYFGPGTRLLVL.

The V and J genes are TRBV28 and TRBJ1-5, with 9 bases matching TRBD1. The length of the CDR3 is 15 residues. With 7 bases clipped from V and 5 bases from J, the junction kept 9 bases outside the gene matches. The germline CDR1 and CDR2 sequences are MDHEN and SYDVKM. In DNA, the CDR3 is TGTGCCAGCACCAATGCCGACAGGGGGGATCAGCCCCAGCATTTT. Protein: CASTNADRGDQPQHF. Complete variable domain (other parts from reference TRBV28 and TRBJ1-5): DVKVTQSSRYLVKRTGEKVFLECVQDMDHENMFWYRQDPGLGLRLIYFSYDVKMKEKGDIPEGYSVSREKKERFSLILESASTNQTSMYLCASTNADRGDQPQHFGDGTRLSIL.

V and J are TRBV6-6 and TRBJ2-7; D unresolved. This CDR3 region has 16 residues. The germline V and J ends were trimmed by 6 bases and 6 bases, with 24 bases remaining between them. The V gene's germline CDR1 is MNHNY and CDR2 SVGAGI (reference sequence). The CDR3 loop reads CASRTPNSGPRFEQYF. The CDR3, as DNA: TGTGCCAGCAGGACCCCGAACTCCGGTCCCCGGTTCGAGCAGTACTTC.

The chain recombines TRBV12-3 or TRBV12-4 with TRBJ1-1; perhaps TRBD1 as D (6 bases). Trimming left V 8 bases short and J 5 bases short, with 12 bases between. The CDR3 runs 12 residues. The CDR3 protein is CASGDRRTEAFF. CDR3 nucleotide sequence: TGTGCCAGCGGCGACAGGAGGACTGAAGCTTTCTTT.

The gene calls are TRBV7-9 and TRBJ2-7, with TRBD2 identical over 8 bases. CDR3 length: 15 amino acids. Germline CDR1 SEHNR, CDR2 FQNEAQ (reference sequence). Trimming removed 6 bases from V and 0 bases from J; junction bases left unmatched: 7. The CDR3 protein is CASSYTGTSSYEQYF. The CDR3 nucleotides are TGTGCCAGCAGTTATACCGGGACTAGCTCCTACGAGCAGTACTTC. The variable domain in full, completed from reference TRBV7-9 and TRBJ2-7, reads DTGVSQNPRHKITKRGQNVTFRCDPISEHNRLYWYRQTLGQGPEFLTYFQNEAQLEKSRLLSDRFSAERPKGSFSTLEIQRTEQGDSAMYLCASSYTGTSSYEQYFGPGTRLTVT.

This chain joins TRBV5-1 and TRBJ2-5; D may correspond to TRBD1 or TRBD2 (5 bases each). CDR1 and CDR2 from the germline V gene are SGHRS and YFSETQ. The CDR3 has 15 amino acids. Trimming removed 3 bases at V and 5 bases at J, with 17 bases between. The CDR3 coding sequence is TGCGCCAGCAGCTACCGGGACCCCAGACGGGAGACCCAGTACTTC. Encoded protein: CASSYRDPRRETQYF.

There are a few counts of this clonotype. This chain joins TRBV15 and TRBJ2-1; 10 bases align to TRBD2. Germline CDR1 reads LNHNV; CDR2 reads YYDKDF (reference sequence). This CDR3 is 16 amino acids long. V was clipped by 5 bases and J by 3 bases; unmatched bases: 7. CDR3 bases: TGTGCCACCAGCCGTATACTAGCGGGACACTACAATGAGCAGTTCTTC. Protein sequence: CATSRILAGHYNEQFF.

J is TRBJ2-3 and V is TRBV10-3; D is unclear. V was pared by 0 bases and J by 1 base, with 20 bases between. The CDR3 is made up of 19 amino acids. Germline values: CDR1 ENHRY, CDR2 SYGVKD. In DNA form, the CDR3 reads TGTGCCATCAGTGAGTCAACCGGAAAGACCCGGCGGCGCACAGATACGCAGTATTTT. Its translation: CAISESTGKTRRRTDTQYF.

In this sample, this clonotype turned up a few times. J is TRBJ2-1 and V is TRBV2; D gene uncertain. Germline CDR1 reads SNHLY; CDR2 reads FYNNEI. The CDR3 covers 16 residues. Trimming cost V 0 bases and J 7 bases, with 16 bases left between them. Written as DNA, the CDR3 is TGTGCCAGCAGTGAAGCGTTGAGCGCCTATGGGAATGAGCAGTTCTTC. It codes for CASSEALSAYGNEQFF.